The 11 T cell receptor beta chains in this list originate from one sample, sequenced in a study of beta chain features in type 1 diabetes. What was sequenced were expressed TCRB transcripts, since all of the isolated RNA had been reverse transcribed. Libraries were prepared by immunoSEQ multiplex PCR; TCRdb keeps only in-frame clonotypes and omits some of them. The sample has roughly 230,000 clones; over 9.5% are singletons. The sample taken for sequencing was naive CD4+ T cells from blood. The receptors stem from a woman aged 18 to 35 in good health.

This clone was counted only a few times. One junction end disagrees with the germline gene, perhaps due to a read error. The chain couples TRBV6-5 to TRBJ1-1, with D unresolved. The CDR3 runs to 12 residues. The germline CDR1 and CDR2 sequences are MNHEY and SVGAGI. CDR3 residues: CASSYSWKEPTF. As DNA, the CDR3 is TGTGCCAGCAGTTACTCGTGGAAGGAGCCCACCTTT.

This clone was counted at least ten times. The chain carries TRBV7-9 and TRBJ2-3; D not certain. Per germline, CDR1 SEHNR and CDR2 FQNEAQ (reference sequence). V lost 4 bases to trimming and J lost 1 base, with 6 bases between them. The CDR3 sequence is 13 residues long. CDR3 region: CASSSPGTDTQYF. As DNA, the CDR3 is TGTGCCAGCAGCTCCCCCGGCACAGATACGCAGTATTTT.

This clone was seen a handful of times. The chain links TRBV6-1 to TRBJ2-7; TRBD2 might be the D (5 bases). Trimming shortened V by 3 bases and J by 2 bases, and 17 bases separated the two germline ends. The CDR3 spans 16 residues. Looked up from germline, CDR1 is MNHNS and CDR2 is SASEGT. The CDR3 region is CASSERLLEAAYEQYF. Here the CDR3 DNA reads TGTGCCAGCAGTGAGAGGTTGTTAGAAGCGGCCTACGAGCAGTACTTC.

The chain is built from TRBV11-3 and TRBJ2-5; 10 nucleotides match TRBD2. The length of the CDR3 is 15 residues. After removal of 5 bases from V and 1 base from J, the junction contained 4 bases not matched to a gene. Germline V gene data show CDR1 as SGHNT and CDR2 as YENEEA. As DNA, the CDR3 is TGTGCCAGCAGCACACGGACTAGCGGCCAAGAGACCCAGTACTTC. This codes for CASSTRTSGQETQYF.

The chain couples TRBV27 to TRBJ1-1; TRBD1 aligns across 9 bases. This CDR3 region has 15 residues. Germline lookup yields CDR1 MNHEY and CDR2 SMNVEV (reference sequence). V was pared by 5 bases and J by 7 bases, with 11 bases of the junction left unmatched. The CDR3: CASSLPGTGMGEAFF. Written as DNA, the CDR3 is TGTGCCAGCAGTCTTCCCGGGACAGGGATGGGTGAAGCTTTCTTT.

This clone appeared a few times. V usage is TRBV4-2 and J usage is TRBJ2-2; TRBD2 aligns across 13 bases. J gave up 5 bases and V 3 bases, and 6 bases lay outside the gene matches. CDR3 size: 17 residues. The germline gives CDR1 LGHNA, CDR2 YNFKEQ. CDR3 in amino acids: CASSQEPGLAGTGELFF. The CDR3 region has the DNA TGTGCCAGCAGCCAGGAACCGGGACTAGCGGGAACCGGGGAGCTGTTTTTT.

This clone was counted only a few times. The chain is built from TRBV7-9 and TRBJ1-1; D call uncertain. Trimming took off 1 base at V and 1 base at J, with 4 bases between the two ends. This CDR3 contains 13 residues. The germline V gene has CDR1 SEHNR and CDR2 FQNEAQ (reference sequence). The CDR3 bases are TGTGCCAGCAGCTTAGAGAGGAACACTGAAGCTTTCTTT. Amino acids: CASSLERNTEAFF. Full variable domain (remainder filled in from reference TRBV7-9 and TRBJ1-1): DTGVSQNPRHKITKRGQNVTFRCDPISEHNRLYWYRQTLGQGPEFLTYFQNEAQLEKSRLLSDRFSAERPKGSFSTLEIQRTEQGDSAMYLCASSLERNTEAFFGQGTRLTVV.

This clone was seen a handful of times. The chain combines TRBV5-4 with TRBJ2-5; 8 nucleotides align to TRBD1. Germline trimming cut 7 bases from V and 4 bases from J; bases unmatched to any gene: 12. Per germline, CDR1 SGHNT and CDR2 YYREEE (reference sequence). This CDR3 spans 15 amino acids. The CDR3 DNA sequence: TGTGCCAGCGGGACAGGACAGTACGGGATAGAGACCCAGTACTTC. Its translation is CASGTGQYGIETQYF.

This clone has only a few counts. The chain links TRBV5-4 to TRBJ2-4, with 13 bases lining up with TRBD2. CDR1 is SGHNT, CDR2 YYREEE, per germline (reference sequence). V lost 2 bases and J lost 0; bases outside the gene matches: 5. The CDR3 runs 18 residues. The CDR3 protein is CASSLWTSGGGAKNIQYF. The CDR3 nucleotides are TGTGCCAGCAGCTTATGGACTAGCGGGGGTGGAGCCAAAAACATTCAGTACTTC.

This chain joins TRBV30 and TRBJ2-1; D is unresolved. This CDR3 comprises 15 residues. Germline V gives CDR1 GTSNPN, CDR2 SVGIG (reference sequence). V shed 2 bases and J shed 6 bases, with 17 bases lying between them. The CDR3 nucleotides read TGTGCCTGGAGTCTCCCCAGGCCGTCGGCCAATGAGCAGTTCTTC. It encodes CAWSLPRPSANEQFF.

This clone was seen only a few times. This CDR3 is CASSALGLDYNEQFF. The CDR3 DNA reads as TGCGCCAGCAGCGCGCTTGGGCTTGACTACAATGAGCAGTTCTTC. V is TRBV5-1 and J is TRBJ2-1, with D uncertain. The CDR3 totals 15 residues. Germline CDR1 is SGHRS and CDR2 is YFSETQ. The V gene lost 4 bases and the J gene lost 3 bases, with 14 bases spanning the gap.